This T cell receptor (beta chain) appears in the sequencing data of a study of Graves' ophthalmopathy and Graves' hyperthyroidism. Germline V gene lookup returns CDR1 GTSNPN and CDR2 SVGIG (reference sequence). The CDR3 consists of 13 residues. The V gene lost 4 bases and the J gene lost 6 bases, with 15 bases spanning the gap. In this sample, this clonotype turned up a few times. RNA transcripts were the template, and TCR beta CDR3 regions were amplified from them. An initial RT-PCR round employing HTBI primers preceded a second-round multiplex PCR. MiXCR, run by TCRdb on the multiplex PCR reads, gives a single entry per CDR3 protein. The sample lists approximately 540,000 distinct CDR3 sequences; approximately 37% were seen once.

The chain employs TRBV30 and TRBJ1-2; a possible D gene is TRBD1 (6 bases). The sequencing input was peripheral blood or thyroid tissue (not recorded which). The clonotype was recovered from an adult man with Graves' hyperthyroidism. This CDR3 is CAWKAGDPDGYTF. The DNA for the CDR3 is TGTGCCTGGAAGGCAGGGGATCCTGATGGCTACACCTTC.